Each of the 7 T cell receptor beta chains below was sequenced from the same sample in a study of blood T cell repertoires in COVID-19 (dated by TCRdb to the early 2020s). The library was produced with the immunoSEQ multiplex PCR assay. TCRdb re-hosts the immuneACCESS table, in-frame sequences only. Its copies lack some clones; in the studies checked, an unresolved V gene accounts for under half of them, and the cause for the rest is not known. The sample table records approximately 54,000 clones; 85% to 95% of these occur just once. In total, the top ten clones hold roughly 3.9% of the sample. Sequenced material: peripheral blood. These receptors originate from a middle-aged man with acute or convalescent COVID-19.

This rearrangement joins TRBV5-1 to TRBJ2-1, with D possibly TRBD1 on 6 matching bases. Germline V gene data show CDR1 as SGHRS and CDR2 as YFSETQ. This CDR3 is 15 amino acids long. The ends were cut back, 7 bases at V and 6 bases at J, with 20 bases in the middle. The CDR3 region has the DNA TGCGCCAGCGGAAGAACAGGGTTGGAAGGCAATGAGCAGTTCTTC. The encoded protein is CASGRTGLEGNEQFF.

The gene calls are TRBV5-1 and TRBJ2-3; tentative D call: TRBD2 (6 bases). In germline, CDR1 is SGHRS, CDR2 YFSETQ. The CDR3 length is 18 residues. V lost 0 bases to trimming and J lost 2 bases, with 19 bases between them. The CDR3: CASSLAVIWGLNTDTQYF. The CDR3 DNA sequence: TGCGCCAGCAGCTTGGCGGTTATTTGGGGACTGAACACAGATACGCAGTATTTT.

V usage is TRBV14 and J usage is TRBJ2-5, with 11 positions matching TRBD1. Germline V lookup: CDR1 SGHDN, CDR2 FVKESK. The J segment lost 2 bases and the V segment lost 4 bases, leaving 9 bases of the junction unmatched. The CDR3 length is 17 residues. CDR3 DNA: TGTGCCAGCAGCCCTTCGTACGGGACAGGGGGTCAAGAGACCCAGTACTTC. Its translation: CASSPSYGTGGQETQYF.

The chain has TRBV11-2 and TRBJ2-1, with TRBD2 matching over 11 bases. The CDR3 contains 15 residues. V lost 5 bases to trimming and J lost 4 bases; unmatched junction nucleotides: 4. CDR1 is SGHAT, CDR2 FQNNGV, per germline. The CDR3 reads CASSPGTSGYNEQFF. The CDR3 DNA follows: TGTGCCAGCAGCCCCGGGACTAGCGGTTACAATGAGCAGTTCTTC.

The chain combines TRBV7-8 with TRBJ2-1; D possibly corresponds to TRBD1 (5 bases). The CDR3 consists of 17 residues. The germline V gene has CDR1 SGHVS and CDR2 FQNEAQ. The germline V and J ends were trimmed by 7 bases and 0 bases, with 19 bases remaining between them. CDR3 protein: CASILKLGRGSYNEQFF. As DNA, the CDR3 is TGTGCCAGCATTCTCAAATTGGGTAGGGGCTCCTACAATGAGCAGTTCTTC.

J is TRBJ1-5 and V is TRBV19; the D gene is possibly TRBD1 (6 bases). Trimming removed 5 bases at V and 6 bases at J, with 14 bases between. The germline V gene encodes CDR1 LNHDA and CDR2 SQIVND (reference sequence). The CDR3 totals 14 residues. The CDR3 DNA reads TGTGCCAGTAGTCAACAGGGCCCTCCTCAGCCCCAGCATTTT. This codes for CASSQQGPPQPQHF. The whole variable domain, filled in from reference TRBV19 and TRBJ1-5, reads DGGITQSPKYLFRKEGQNVTLSCEQNLNHDAMYWYRQDPGQGLRLIYYSQIVNDFQKGDIAEGYSVSREKKESFPLTVTSAQKNPTAFYLCASSQQGPPQPQHFGDGTRLSIL.

The chain employs TRBV9 and TRBJ1-2; D is possibly TRBD1 (6 bases). The CDR3 totals 15 residues. V lost 0 bases to trimming and J lost 0 bases, with 9 bases between them. Germline V gene sequence: CDR1 SGDLS, CDR2 YYNGEE. DNA of the CDR3: TGTGCCAGCAGCGTAGGGACAGCAGCTAACTATGGCTACACCTTC. It encodes CASSVGTAANYGYTF.